This T cell receptor beta chain was identified in a study of cytotoxic CD8 clonotypes in ibrutinib-treated CLL (dated by TCRdb to the early 2020s). The study in broad terms: The cohort was composed of under 12 relapsed/refractory and about 15 treatment-naive patients; IGHV unmutated status was identified in about 17 patients. Cryopreserved peripheral blood mononuclear cells were collected at three points: before therapy, at response, and at either sustained remission or disease progression. Partial responses were observed in about 25 patients and complete responses in 2; after a median follow-up of 68 months, remission was maintained in 14 patients and progression was observed in roughly twelve. Every sample from remission and from progressive disease was obtained while the patients were still on ibrutinib. An average of around 250,000 productive templates and 94,082 productive rearrangements was obtained per sample. Longitudinal samples were available for about 30% of the roughly 86 trial participants. Response samples were taken after a median of roughly eleven months on treatment, ranging from about 6 to 36 months. Results the study describes overall, beyond this receptor: Public clonotypes were found to be uncommon and were observed to contract or remain stable during treatment; the increase in clonality was shown to reflect expansion of private clonotypes at ibrutinib response. Lymph node repertoires were not examined, and the timing of sampling was not matched between patients in sustained remission and those whose disease progressed. Baseline clonality was found to be higher than that of age-matched healthy donors and was strongly correlated with circulating CD8+ T-cell counts. At ibrutinib response clonality went up, during sustained remission it held steady, and at progression it dropped back toward baseline.

The CDR3 goes from the cysteine to the phenylalanine over 15 residues. The only DNA kept is the CDR3, 45 bases in frame from the first base. V is trimmed back by 5 bases and J by 1 base, and the junction contains 8 bases that no gene match accounts for. CDR1 and CDR2, looked up from the germline V gene (reference sequence), are SGHNT and YYREEE. This sample's time point label indicates: approximately twelve months on ibrutinib. Approximately 2 micrograms of genomic DNA were extracted from cryopreserved PBMCs for TCR beta library preparation. Longitudinal blood samples from CLL patients receiving ibrutinib monotherapy were subjected to high-throughput TCR beta sequencing. The patients were enrolled in a single-center, open-label phase 2 trial of ibrutinib monotherapy. Comment on this clone: This clone's antigen is unknown. One base away there is no much larger clone; base qualities are not given.

A MiSeq instrument was used for deep resolution sequencing, which targeted depths ranging from 1 in 1 million up to 1 in 200,000 T cells, with coverage averaging 10x for each clonotype. The immunoSEQ hsTCRB Kit was used to generate TCR beta libraries. The authors' analysis ran thus. ImmunoSEQ Data Assistant and ImmunoSEQ Analyzer were used for data analysis, and V, D and J genes were assigned according to IMGT definitions. Clonality, which ranges from 0 to 1, was calculated as one minus the normalized Shannon entropy of productive rearrangement frequencies. Only overrepresented clonotypes making up at least 0.05% of each patient's repertoire were included in the public clonotype analysis. Fewer than 15 age-matched healthy donor repertoires from immuneACCESS served as clonality controls. Not all clones reach the TCRdb copy of this immuneACCESS table, which keeps in-frame sequences only. Checked studies attribute under half of the gap to unresolved V genes and leave the rest unexplained. V and J calls and clone size are as listed in that table; D and trimming were resolved from the DNA. The sample table contains 200,000 to 250,000 clones; only one count was recorded for 75% to 80% of them. More than 9.5% of the sample is in the top ten clones.

The sequence derives from a human donor with chronic lymphocytic leukemia. The V and J segments used are TRBV5-4 and TRBJ1-2, with 7 middle bases fitting TRBD1. The sample was PBMCs, taken after 12 months of ibrutinib treatment. The nucleotide sequence is given as TGTGCCAGCAGAACCTGGGACAGTAATAACTATGGCTACACCTTC. Translated, this is CASRTWDSNNYGYTF.